Following are 29 T cell receptor beta chains from one sample sequenced in a study of T cell responses to AZD1222 COVID-19 vaccine. Assay: immunoSEQ multiplex PCR; the TCRdb copy retains only in-frame clones and omits some. The sample holds more than 150,000 clones; 85% to 95% are singletons and the top ten take approximately 1.9%. The sample consisted of peripheral blood, taken 28 days after the second AZD1222 dose. The receptors derive from an adult who received the AZD1222 COVID-19 vaccine.

The J gene is TRBJ1-1, the V gene TRBV5-1; D not certain. The V and J ends lost 2 bases and 1 base respectively, with 9 bases between them. The CDR3 length is 14 residues. The germline V gene encodes CDR1 SGHRS and CDR2 YFSETQ. CDR3 DNA: TGCGCCAGCAGCTTCCAGACGGGGAACACTGAAGCTTTCTTT. Translated: CASSFQTGNTEAFF.

The chain links TRBV4-1 to TRBJ1-2, with no clear D. Trimming shortened V by 0 bases and J by 5 bases, and 13 bases separated the two germline ends. This CDR3 region has 15 residues. The germline V gene has CDR1 MGHRA and CDR2 YSYEKL. CDR3 bases: TGCGCCAGCAGCCAAGACCCCGTTCCGGAGTATGGCTACACCTTC. This translates into CASSQDPVPEYGYTF.

The chain employs TRBV4-1 and TRBJ2-7; 9 positions match TRBD1. The germline CDR1 and CDR2 sequences are MGHRA and YSYEKL. This CDR3 is 15 amino acids long. Trimming removed 4 bases from V and 0 bases from J; junction bases left unmatched: 4. CDR3 amino acids: CASSPRTGDSYEQYF. The CDR3, as DNA: TGCGCCAGCAGCCCACGGACAGGGGACTCCTACGAGCAGTACTTC.

This clone was detected only once. The gene calls are TRBV3-1 (or the pseudogene TRBV3-2) and TRBJ1-1; D is perhaps TRBD1 (5 bases). With 1 base removed from V and 11 bases from J, the gap between germline ends came to 14 bases. The CDR3 consists of 13 residues. Germline V gene lookup returns CDR1 LGHDT and CDR2 YNNKEL (reference sequence). CDR3 residues: CASSQGKGLGAFF. The CDR3 DNA sequence: TGTGCCAGCAGCCAAGGGAAGGGGCTTGGCGCTTTCTTT.

The CDR3 sequence is CAWTGDRRMAYEQYF. The CDR3 nucleotides are TGTGCCTGGACCGGGGACAGGCGAATGGCCTACGAGCAGTACTTC. This sequence joins TRBV30 and TRBJ2-7, with 8 bases aligning to TRBD1. V gave up 4 bases and J gave up 2 bases; unmatched junction bases: 10. CDR1 GTSNPN and CDR2 SVGIG come from the germline V gene (reference sequence). The CDR3 totals 15 residues. The entire variable domain, with the rest obtained from reference TRBV30 and TRBJ2-7, is as follows: SQTIHQWPATLVQPVGSPLSLECTVEGTSNPNLYWYRQAAGRGLQLLFYSVGIGQISSEVPQNLSASRPQDRQFILSSKKLLLSDSGFYLCAWTGDRRMAYEQYFGPGTRLTVT.

The chain joins TRBV6-5 to TRBJ1-2, with a possible D match to TRBD1 (6 bases). Germline loops: CDR1 MNHEY, CDR2 SVGAGI. The CDR3 has 14 amino acids. V shed 5 bases and J shed 7 bases, with 17 bases lying between them. The CDR3 DNA reads TGTGCCAGCAGTCTTTCGTTGGGGGCGGGTGGCTACACCTTC. This encodes CASSLSLGAGGYTF.

CDR3 sequence reads: CASSRALRGLAGPNTGELFF. Here the CDR3 DNA reads TGTGCCAGCAGCCGAGCCCTTCGGGGACTAGCGGGACCGAACACCGGGGAGCTGTTTTTT. The chain links TRBV7-8 to TRBJ2-2; 13 bases align to TRBD2. CDR1 and CDR2 from the germline V gene are SGHVS and FQNEAQ. The CDR3 consists of 20 residues. After removal of 5 bases from V and 0 bases from J, the junction contained 12 bases not matched to a gene.

The chain is built from TRBV6-5 and TRBJ1-4, with 11 bases lining up with TRBD1. The CDR3 length is 14 residues. The V gene's germline CDR1 is MNHEY and CDR2 SVGAGI. V shed 6 bases and J 7 bases; nucleotides not matched to a gene: 4. CDR3 DNA sequence: TGTGCCAGCAGAGCCGGGACAGGGGGTGAAAAACTGTTTTTT. Translating gives CASRAGTGGEKLFF.

This clone was counted once. The chain is built from TRBV11-2 and TRBJ2-1; TRBD2 might be the D (5 bases). This CDR3 comprises 15 residues. Trimming left V 4 bases short and J 9 bases short, with 19 bases between. CDR1 is SGHAT, CDR2 FQNNGV, per germline. The CDR3 spells CASSSSGINLAEQFF. CDR3 bases: TGTGCCAGCAGCTCCAGCGGAATCAACCTCGCTGAGCAGTTCTTC.

The rearrangement links TRBV18 to TRBJ2-7, with TRBD1 matching over 11 bases. The junction had 4 bases not matched to a gene; V was cut back by 6 bases and J by 0 bases. There are 15 residues in the CDR3. Germline values: CDR1 KGHSH, CDR2 LQKENI. CDR3 bases: TGTGCCAGCTCTCGGACAGGGGGCGCCTCCTACGAGCAGTACTTC. Translating gives CASSRTGGASYEQYF.

This clone turned up a few times. The rearrangement joins TRBV19 to TRBJ1-1, with 9 bases identical to TRBD1. Germline lookup yields CDR1 LNHDA and CDR2 SQIVND (reference sequence). Trimming removed 7 bases from V and 5 bases from J; junction bases left unmatched: 11. The CDR3 is 15 residues long. CDR3 residues: CASIDPGQGLTEAFF. The CDR3, as DNA: TGTGCCAGTATTGACCCCGGACAGGGGCTTACTGAAGCTTTCTTT.

This chain uses TRBV19 with TRBJ2-3; TRBD1 matches 11 bases. Trimming at V came to 5 bases and at J to 4 bases, leaving 5 bases not matched to a gene. Per the germline V gene, CDR1 is LNHDA and CDR2 is SQIVND (reference sequence). This CDR3 spans 15 amino acids. CDR3: CASSASGQGADTQYF. The DNA for the CDR3 is TGTGCCAGTAGTGCCTCGGGACAGGGGGCAGATACGCAGTATTTT.

Written as DNA, the CDR3 is TGTGCCAGCAGACGGGGTGTGAACACTGAAGCTTTCTTT. It translates to CASRRGVNTEAFF. The rearrangement links TRBV6-5 to TRBJ1-1, with D unresolved. Germline CDR1 and CDR2: MNHEY and SVGAGI. CDR3 length: 13 amino acids. V lost 6 bases and J 0 bases, leaving 8 bases between the germline ends.

The gene calls are TRBV11-2 and TRBJ2-7; maybe TRBD2 (5 bases). The CDR3 spans 16 residues. CDR1 and CDR2 (germline): SGHAT, FQNNGV. Trimming stripped 5 bases from V and 2 bases from J, with 19 bases between. In DNA, the CDR3 is TGTGCCAGCAGCCGTAATGGACTCGCACTACCCTACGAGCAGTACTTC. As protein: CASSRNGLALPYEQYF.

The genes are TRBV10-3 and TRBJ2-3, with D perhaps being TRBD1 or TRBD2 (5 bases each). Germline lookup yields CDR1 ENHRY and CDR2 SYGVKD. The V gene lost 6 bases and the J gene lost 2 bases, with 9 bases spanning the gap. This CDR3 contains 13 residues. This CDR3 is CAIRGPPTDTQYF. The CDR3 coding sequence is TGTGCCATCAGGGGACCGCCCACAGATACGCAGTATTTT.

The V call is TRBV3-1 (or the pseudogene TRBV3-2), the J call TRBJ2-7, with 12 bases lining up with TRBD2. CDR1 and CDR2 (germline): LGHDT, YNNKEL (reference sequence). Trimming at V came to 4 bases and at J to 4 bases, leaving 2 bases not matched to a gene. The CDR3 covers 14 residues. The CDR3 DNA reads TGTGCCAGCAGCCCTAGCGGGAGGGCGTACGAGCAGTACTTC. Its translation is CASSPSGRAYEQYF.

The chain recombines TRBV7-3 with TRBJ2-2; TRBD1 agrees at 9 bases. V lost 1 base and J lost 0; bases outside the gene matches: 3. Germline assignment: CDR1 SGHTA and CDR2 FQGTGA. CDR3 length equals 17 residues. The CDR3 nucleotides read TGTGCCAGCAGCTTAATCGGGACAGGGCCGAACACCGGGGAGCTGTTTTTT. Translation gives CASSLIGTGPNTGELFF.

V gene TRBV6-6 combines with J gene TRBJ1-6; D gene ambiguous. With 6 bases removed from V and 7 bases from J, the gap between germline ends came to 13 bases. Germline V gives CDR1 MNHNY, CDR2 SVGAGI (reference sequence). The CDR3 contains 14 residues. CDR3 residues: CASRTGGLNSPLHF. CDR3 coding DNA: TGTGCCAGCAGGACCGGAGGCCTCAATTCACCCCTCCACTTT.

V usage is TRBV7-2 and J usage is TRBJ1-4; 7 bases fit TRBD1. The J segment lost 3 bases and the V segment lost 5 bases, leaving 6 bases of the junction unmatched. The CDR3 contains 15 residues. CDR1 is SGHTA and CDR2 is FQGNSA in the germline V gene. DNA of the CDR3: TGTGCCAGCAGCGCAACAGGGGTTCCTAATGAAAAACTGTTTTTT. It codes for CASSATGVPNEKLFF.

This chain connects TRBV13 to TRBJ2-1; perhaps TRBD2 as D (6 bases). Trimming removed 2 bases from V and 8 bases from J, with 16 bases in between. CDR1 and CDR2 from the germline V gene are PRHDT and FYEKMQ (reference sequence). The CDR3 length is 15 residues. CDR3 sequence (DNA): TGTGCCAGCAGCTTAACGGAGGGGAGCGTTGATGAGCAGTTCTTC. Its translation: CASSLTEGSVDEQFF. The full variable domain, rest sourced from reference TRBV13 and TRBJ2-1, is AAGVIQSPRHLIKEKRETATLKCYPIPRHDTVYWYQQGPGQDPQFLISFYEKMQSDKGSIPDRFSAQQFSDYHSELNMSSLELGDSALYFCASSLTEGSVDEQFFGPGTRLTVL.

The rearrangement uses TRBV19 and TRBJ1-2; D is unclear. The V gene lost 7 bases and the J gene lost 0 bases, with 12 bases spanning the gap. Germline V gene lookup returns CDR1 LNHDA and CDR2 SQIVND (reference sequence). This CDR3 contains 14 residues. The CDR3 here is CASINVDSNYGYTF. For the CDR3, the DNA is TGTGCCAGTATCAACGTTGATTCTAACTATGGCTACACCTTC.

The chain links TRBV6-2 or TRBV6-3 to TRBJ1-1, with a tentative D call TRBD1 (6 bases). The CDR3 totals 15 residues. The germline V and J ends were trimmed by 5 bases and 0 bases, with 13 bases remaining between them. Germline V gives CDR1 MNHEY, CDR2 SVGEGT. CDR3 region: CASSEWTDMNTEAFF. In nucleotides, the CDR3 is TGTGCCAGCAGTGAGTGGACAGATATGAACACTGAAGCTTTCTTT.

The CDR3: CASSQVPGQGKDDNYGYTF. The DNA for the CDR3 is TGCGCCAGCAGCCAAGTTCCCGGACAGGGGAAGGATGATAACTATGGCTACACCTTC. The genes are TRBV4-1 and TRBJ1-2; 9 nucleotides agree with TRBD1. Germline loops: CDR1 MGHRA, CDR2 YSYEKL. The V and J ends lost 1 base and 1 base, in that order; junction bases with no gene match: 13. CDR3 size: 19 residues.

The rearrangement uses TRBV11-2 and TRBJ2-7; a weak D match, TRBD1 (6 bases). V lost 1 base and J 3 bases, leaving 16 bases between the germline ends. Germline CDR1 and CDR2: SGHAT and FQNNGV. CDR3 length: 16 amino acids. CDR3 nucleotide sequence: TGTGCCAGCAGCTTAGGGTGGGGGCGAGATATCTACGAGCAGTACTTC. As protein: CASSLGWGRDIYEQYF.

CDR3 in amino acids: CASSLRWGQGYTF. CDR3 bases: TGTGCCAGCAGCTTAAGATGGGGGCAGGGCTACACCTTC. The rearrangement joins TRBV9 to TRBJ1-2; maybe TRBD1 (6 bases). Trimming left V 4 bases short and J 8 bases short, with 15 bases between. This CDR3 contains 13 residues. CDR1 SGDLS and CDR2 YYNGEE come from the germline V gene.

This sequence joins TRBV2 and TRBJ2-2; D unclear. CDR1 and CDR2 (germline): SNHLY, FYNNEI. V gave up 7 bases and J gave up 1 base, with 10 bases separating them. CDR3 length: 14 residues. The CDR3 loop is CASIMVKNTGELFF. CDR3 nucleotide sequence: TGTGCCAGCATAATGGTAAAGAACACCGGGGAGCTGTTTTTT.

This clone was found once. The rearrangement uses TRBV29-1 and TRBJ2-5; either TRBD1 or TRBD2 may supply D (6 bases each). The germline V gene has CDR1 SQVTM and CDR2 ANQGSEA. The ends were cut back, 7 bases at V and 6 bases at J, with 18 bases in the middle. The CDR3 sequence is 13 residues long. The CDR3 DNA reads as TGCAGCGCTATGTGGGGGGCTGGAAAGACCCAGTACTTC. This sequence encodes CSAMWGAGKTQYF. The whole variable domain, filled in from reference TRBV29-1 and TRBJ2-5, reads SAVISQKPSRDICQRGTSLTIQCQVDSQVTMMFWYRQQPGQSLTLIATANQGSEATYESGFVIDKFPISRPNLTFSTLTVSNMSPEDSSIYLCSAMWGAGKTQYFGPGTRLLVL.

The chain joins TRBV19 to TRBJ1-2; D might be TRBD1 (6 bases). CDR1 LNHDA and CDR2 SQIVND come from the germline V gene (reference sequence). The CDR3 extends over 15 amino acids. V was trimmed by 5 bases and J by 5 bases, leaving 18 bases between them. CDR3 nucleotide sequence: TGTGCCAGTAGTCCCACTGGGGGGGCTCGGTATGGCTACACCTTC. Translation: CASSPTGGARYGYTF.

The chain combines TRBV9 with TRBJ1-3, with D unclear. The CDR3 has 17 amino acids. From germline, CDR1 is SGDLS and CDR2 YYNGEE. V was trimmed by 2 bases and J by 0 bases, leaving 15 bases between them. The CDR3: CASSVSVGIHSGNTIYF. CDR3 coding DNA: TGTGCCAGCAGCGTGTCCGTTGGCATACACTCTGGAAACACCATATATTTT.